This TCR beta chain was identified in a study of molecular identifiers for immune sequencing clone quantification. The length of the CDR3 is 14 residues. The germline V gene encodes CDR1 MDHEN and CDR2 SYDVKM. Trimming at V came to 3 bases and at J to 8 bases, leaving 9 bases not matched to a gene. TCRdb called the PCR reads again in MiXCR, with one record for every CDR3 protein. The table lists about half a million distinct CDR3 sequences, about 21% of them singletons. At least ten counts were recorded for this clonotype. What was sequenced was naive CD8+ T cells from blood, with Jurkat cell RNA spiked in. The subset is: FACS-sorted CD8+CD4-CCR7+CD45RA+ naive T cells. The sequence came from a human donor in good health. Some libraries in this study had Jurkat cell RNA spiked in. The chain uses TRBV28 and TRBJ1-2; 7 positions match TRBD1. The CDR3 DNA reads as TGTGCCAGCAGTTTTTCCGGGACAGTACTAGGCTACACCTTC. This codes for CASSFSGTVLGYTF.